A selection of T cell receptor beta chains follows, all from one sample in a study of identifying expanded T cells in peripheral blood. Assay used: immunoSEQ multiplex PCR; TCRdb lists only in-frame clones, some missing. The table includes about 86,000 clones, 88% detected once. The sequenced sample was blood. These receptors originate from a person between 18 and 70 years old in good health. Both conserved end residues are part of each CDR3. Fields, in order: J gene, clone size, D gene, V gene, CDR3 DNA, CDR3 protein. A D gene is named only where the DNA matches it firmly. Size tells how often a clone was seen (once, few, many) or the class of an expanded clone, and some rows leave it out.

>TRBJ2-2|-|-|TRBV7-8
TGTGCCAGCAGCTTAGGGCTAGCATCTTACTCCGGGGAGCTGTTTTTT
CASSLGLASYSGELFF
>TRBJ1-2|-|TRBD1|TRBV7-9
TGTGCCAGCAGTCTCCCCGGGACAGGGGTCTATGGCTACACCTTC
CASSLPGTGVYGYTF
>TRBJ2-1|-|-|TRBV28
TGTGCCAGCAGCCCAGGGGGAGGTCATGAGCAGTTCTTC
CASSPGGGHEQFF
>TRBJ1-5|-|TRBD1|TRBV4-1
TGCGCCAGCAGCCAAATACAGGGGGCGAAGAGCAATCAGCCCCAGCATTTT
CASSQIQGAKSNQPQHF
>TRBJ2-2|-|-|TRBV10-2
TGCGCCAGCAGTGAGAGGGGTACGGGGGAGCTGTTTTTT
CASSERGTGELFF
>TRBJ2-6|-|TRBD2|TRBV4-1
TGCGCCAGCAGCCAAGATCTTCGGACTAGCGGGAGGTCCGGGGCCAACGTCCTGACTTTC
CASSQDLRTSGRSGANVLTF
>TRBJ2-1|-|-|TRBV5-1
TGCGCCAGCAGCTTGAGTGAGGGTACCAATGAGCAGTTCTTC
CASSLSEGTNEQFF
>TRBJ2-5|-|-|TRBV10-3
TGTGCCATCAGTGATAGCCCCACTCAAGAGACCCAGTACTTC
CAISDSPTQETQYF
>TRBJ1-6|few|TRBD1|TRBV9
TGTGCCAGCAGCGTAGGCGGGACAGGGGACGGGGCCCTCCACTTT
CASSVGGTGDGALHF
>TRBJ2-1|-|-|TRBV6-6
TGTGCCAGCAGTTCTCAGGGGAATGAGCAGTTCTTC
CASSSQGNEQFF
>TRBJ2-5|-|-|TRBV11-3
TGTGCCAGCAGCTTAGTAAAAACTGCGGGTAGGGAGACCCAGTACTTC
CASSLVKTAGRETQYF
>TRBJ2-2|-|-|TRBV10-3
TGTGCCATTAAGGAGGAGGACACCGGGGAGCTGTTTTTT
CAIKEEDTGELFF
>TRBJ2-7|-|-|TRBV19
TGTGCCAGTAGTCCGCGGAGGGAGCAGTACTTC
CASSPRREQYF
>TRBJ2-2|-|-|TRBV5-6
TGTGCCAGCAGCCTCCTCATCCAGACCTCAACCACCGGGGAGCTGTTTTTT
CASSLLIQTSTTGELFF
>TRBJ1-5|-|-|TRBV7-2
TGTGCCAGCAGCTCCTTCCCCGGACCCCAGCATTTT
CASSSFPGPQHF
>TRBJ1-5|-|-|TRBV7-2
TGTGCCAGCAGCACCCTCGGGGGAGGTCAGCCCCAGCATTTT
CASSTLGGGQPQHF
>TRBJ2-7|-|-|TRBV6-5
TGTGCCAGCAGTTACAAGGGGACGGCCTACGAGCAGTACTTC
CASSYKGTAYEQYF
>TRBJ2-7|-|-|TRBV5-1
TGCGCCAGCAGCTCATCCCATTCGGGTCTCGGGGGCGAGCAGTACTTC
CASSSSHSGLGGEQYF
>TRBJ1-2|-|TRBD1|TRBV6-5
TGTGCCAGCAGTTGGGACAGGTCCTATGGCTACACCTTC
CASSWDRSYGYTF
>TRBJ1-2|-|-|TRBV30
TGTGCCTGGAGCATACAGGGTTTGGGCTACACCTTC
CAWSIQGLGYTF
>TRBJ2-2|few|-|TRBV6-4
TGTGCCAGCAGTGACCAGGGGAACACCGGGGAGCTGTTTTTT
CASSDQGNTGELFF
>TRBJ2-2|-|-|TRBV5-1
TGCGCCAGCAGCTTGGTTTCGGCGGCGGGATACACCGGGGAGCTGTTTTTT
CASSLVSAAGYTGELFF
>TRBJ1-2|-|TRBD1|TRBV30
TGTGCCTGGAGTGTAACCGGACAGGGGGCGGGATATGGCTACACCTTC
CAWSVTGQGAGYGYTF
>TRBJ2-4|-|TRBD1|TRBV29-1
TGCAGCGTTAAGGACAGGGTAGAAGTAGCCAAAAACATTCAGTACTTC
CSVKDRVEVAKNIQYF
>TRBJ2-7|-|TRBD2|TRBV4-2
TGTGCCAGCAGCCTTAGCGGGAGCGGGTACGAGCAGTACTTC
CASSLSGSGYEQYF
>TRBJ2-6|-|-|TRBV11-3
TGTGCCAGCAGCTTAGGAGGCGCAGGGGCCAACGTCCTGACTTTC
CASSLGGAGANVLTF
>TRBJ2-1|-|TRBD2|TRBV2
TGTGCCAGCAGCCGACTAGCGACTCCCAACAATGAGCAGTTCTTC
CASSRLATPNNEQFF
>TRBJ1-6|-|-|TRBV5-1
TGCGCCAGCAGCTTTCTGACCGGACGGAATTCACCCCTCCACTTT
CASSFLTGRNSPLHF
>TRBJ1-5|-|-|TRBV12-5
TGTGCTAGTGGTTTGGGGACCAGTAGCAATCAGCCCCAGCATTTT
CASGLGTSSNQPQHF
>TRBJ1-1|once|TRBD1|TRBV30
TGTGCCTGGACCACAGGGGGCTTAAGGAACACTGAAGCTTTCTTT
CAWTTGGLRNTEAFF
>TRBJ2-1|once|TRBD1|TRBV7-9
TGTGCCAGCAGCCCGTCGAGGACAGGGAGGAATGAGCAGTTCTTC
CASSPSRTGRNEQFF
>TRBJ1-3|-|-|TRBV30
TGTGCCTGTCTTCGGGGCGTCTCTGGAAACACCATATATTTT
CACLRGVSGNTIYF
>TRBJ1-1|-|-|TRBV11-3
TGTGCCAGCAGCCTCAACAGGGTACGATCTGAAGCTTTCTTT
CASSLNRVRSEAFF
>TRBJ2-1|-|TRBD2|TRBV5-4
TGTGCCAGCAGTCGGCCCGGGACTAGCCACAATGAGCAGTTCTTC
CASSRPGTSHNEQFF
>TRBJ1-1|-|-|TRBV19
TGTGCCAGTAGTAACCGGGGGTCCGACACTGAAGCTTTCTTT
CASSNRGSDTEAFF
>TRBJ2-3|-|-|TRBV5-1
TGCGCCAGCAGCTTGGAGAGGGCCTCAGATACGCAGTATTTT
CASSLERASDTQYF
>TRBJ1-1|-|-|TRBV27
TGTGCCAGCAGTCTCAGGGAGAGGAACACTGAAGCTTTCTTT
CASSLRERNTEAFF
>TRBJ2-3|-|-|TRBV27
TGTGCCAGCAAACTGGCCAGCACAGATACGCAGTATTTT
CASKLASTDTQYF
>TRBJ1-1|-|TRBD1|TRBV10-2
TGCGCCAGCAGTGGACGGACAGGGAACACTGAAGCTTTCTTT
CASSGRTGNTEAFF
>TRBJ1-2|-|TRBD1|TRBV6-5
TGTGCCAGTTCACAAGAGGAAGGGGGCGCGGTCTACACCTTC
CASSQEEGGAVYTF
>TRBJ1-5|-|-|TRBV4-1
TGCGCCAGCAGCCAAGAGGGGGCGGGAGGGGTTCACCCCCAGCATTTT
CASSQEGAGGVHPQHF
>TRBJ1-2|-|-|TRBV19
TGTGCCAGTAGTCGACAGCCCAACTATGGCTACACCTTC
CASSRQPNYGYTF
>TRBJ1-1|-|-|TRBV7-2
TGTGCCAGCAGCTTCAGTGAGGGCACTGAAGCTTTCTTT
CASSFSEGTEAFF
>TRBJ1-1|-|-|TRBV7-3
TGTGCCAGCAGCTTAAGATTGGGACTGGGCAACACTGAAGCTTTCTTT
CASSLRLGLGNTEAFF
>TRBJ1-2|-|-|TRBV5-5
TGTGCCAGCAGCTTGCGCGAGGATGGCTACACCTTC
CASSLREDGYTF
>TRBJ1-1|-|-|TRBV15
TGTGCCACCAGCAGAAACCATAAACCCCTTGAAGCTTTCTTT
CATSRNHKPLEAFF
>TRBJ2-3|-|-|TRBV29-1
TGCAGCGTTTTACAGGGTGCAGATACGCAGTATTTT
CSVLQGADTQYF
>TRBJ2-1|-|-|TRBV4-2
TGTGCCAGCAGCCAAGATAGGGGGGGTGGAGGGAATGAGCAGTTCTTC
CASSQDRGGGGNEQFF
>TRBJ2-5|-|TRBD1|TRBV5-6
TGTGCCAGCAGCCAGGACAGGGGAAGGGGGACCCAGTACTTC
CASSQDRGRGTQYF
>TRBJ2-3|-|TRBD2|TRBV5-1
TGCGCCAGCAGCGGAGCGGGGGGCACAGATACGCAGTATTTT
CASSGAGGTDTQYF
>TRBJ2-7|once|TRBD2|TRBV5-1
TGCGCCAGCAGTAGGTCTAGCGGGAGAGGCGAGCAGTACTTC
CASSRSSGRGEQYF
>TRBJ1-4|-|-|TRBV9
TGTGCCAGCAGCGTATCAGGATTCGGTGAAAAACTGTTTTTT
CASSVSGFGEKLFF
>TRBJ2-1|-|-|TRBV19
TGTGCCAGTAGTATCCCCGGACAGTACAATGAGCAGTTCTTC
CASSIPGQYNEQFF
>TRBJ2-3|-|TRBD2|TRBV7-8
TGTGCCAGCAGCTTTAGCGGGAGTACAGATACGCAGTATTTT
CASSFSGSTDTQYF
>TRBJ1-1|-|TRBD1|TRBV5-1
TGCGCCAGCAGCCCCAGGGGGGGGCCAGAGGAAGCTTTCTTT
CASSPRGGPEEAFF
>TRBJ2-3|-|-|TRBV5-4
TGTGCCAGCAGCTCCGGGACGGATACGCAGTATTTT
CASSSGTDTQYF
>TRBJ1-1|-|-|TRBV9
TGTGCCAGCAGCGCCCAGATAGCCCTGAACACTGAAGCTTTCTTT
CASSAQIALNTEAFF
>TRBJ2-2|-|-|TRBV5-6
TGTGCCAGCAGCTCCCGGGGTCAGGGTAAGACCGGGGAGCTGTTTTTT
CASSSRGQGKTGELFF
>TRBJ2-2|-|-|TRBV4-3
TGCGCCAGCAGCCAAGATTCCCTCATCGGGGAGCTGTTTTTT
CASSQDSLIGELFF
>TRBJ2-2|-|TRBD1|TRBV6-5
TGTGCCAGCAGTTACCTAGGACAGGGGAGGGCCGGGGAGCTGTTTTTT
CASSYLGQGRAGELFF